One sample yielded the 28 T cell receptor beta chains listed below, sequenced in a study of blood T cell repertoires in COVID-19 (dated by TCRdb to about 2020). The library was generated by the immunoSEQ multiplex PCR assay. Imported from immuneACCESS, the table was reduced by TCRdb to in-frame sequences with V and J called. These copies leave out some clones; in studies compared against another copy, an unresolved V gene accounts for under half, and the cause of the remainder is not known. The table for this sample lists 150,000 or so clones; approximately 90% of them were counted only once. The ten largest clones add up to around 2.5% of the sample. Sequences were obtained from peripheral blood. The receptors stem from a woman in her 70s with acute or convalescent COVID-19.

CDR3 residues: CASSLGRGRFTDTQYF. The CDR3 DNA sequence: TGTGCCAGCAGCTTAGGGCGGGGACGTTTCACAGATACGCAGTATTTT. The chain joins TRBV11-2 to TRBJ2-3; possibly TRBD2 for D (6 bases). V lost 1 base and J lost 2, with 13 bases in between. Germline CDR1 SGHAT, CDR2 FQNNGV. The CDR3 loop spans 16 amino acids. Based on the CDR3 plus reference TRBV11-2 and TRBJ2-3, the full variable domain is EAGVAQSPRYKIIEKRQSVAFWCNPISGHATLYWYQQILGQGPKLLIQFQNNGVVDDSQLPKDRFSAERLKGVDSTLKIQPAKLEDSAVYLCASSLGRGRFTDTQYFGPGTRLTVL.

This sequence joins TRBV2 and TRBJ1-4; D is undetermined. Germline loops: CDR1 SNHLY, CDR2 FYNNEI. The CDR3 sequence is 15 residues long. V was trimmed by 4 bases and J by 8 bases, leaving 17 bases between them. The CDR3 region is CASSAVTPPGEKLFF. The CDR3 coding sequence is TGTGCCAGCAGTGCGGTGACACCGCCGGGGGAAAAACTGTTTTTT.

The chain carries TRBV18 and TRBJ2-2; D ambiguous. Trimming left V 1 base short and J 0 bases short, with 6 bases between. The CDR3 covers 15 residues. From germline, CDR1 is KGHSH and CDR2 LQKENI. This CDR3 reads CASSPRQTNTGELFF. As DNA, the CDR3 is TGTGCCAGCTCACCACGGCAGACGAACACCGGGGAGCTGTTTTTT.

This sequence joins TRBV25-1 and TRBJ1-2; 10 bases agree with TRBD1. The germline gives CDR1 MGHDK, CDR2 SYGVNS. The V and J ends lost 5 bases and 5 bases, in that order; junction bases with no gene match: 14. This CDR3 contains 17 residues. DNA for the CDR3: TGTGCCAGCAGTTTCCCAGGGACAGGGGCGTTTAGTTATGGCTACACCTTC. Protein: CASSFPGTGAFSYGYTF.

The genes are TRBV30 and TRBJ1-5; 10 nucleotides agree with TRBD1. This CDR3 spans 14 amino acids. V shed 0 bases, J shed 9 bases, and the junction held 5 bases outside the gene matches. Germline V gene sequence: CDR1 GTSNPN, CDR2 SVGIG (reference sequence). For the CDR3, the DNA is TGTGCCTGGAGTGTCCAGGGACAGGGGCCGCCCCAGCATTTT. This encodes CAWSVQGQGPPQHF.

The CDR3 DNA reads TGTGCCAGCAGTTTTAAACAGGGCTCACCCCTCCACTTT. Translating it yields CASSFKQGSPLHF. The J gene is TRBJ1-6, the V gene TRBV12-3 or TRBV12-4; D might be TRBD1 (6 bases). The V end was cut by 3 bases, the J end by 10 bases, with 10 bases between. The CDR3 spans 13 residues.

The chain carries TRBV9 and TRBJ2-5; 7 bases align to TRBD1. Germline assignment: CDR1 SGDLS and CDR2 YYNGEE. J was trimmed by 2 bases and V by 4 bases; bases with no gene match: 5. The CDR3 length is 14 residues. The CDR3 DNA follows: TGTGCCAGCAGCCTAAGGGGACAGCAAGAGACCCAGTACTTC. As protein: CASSLRGQQETQYF.

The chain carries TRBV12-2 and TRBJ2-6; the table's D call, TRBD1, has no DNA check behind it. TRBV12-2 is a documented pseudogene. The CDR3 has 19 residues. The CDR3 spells CASRLGPGQYYSGANVLTF. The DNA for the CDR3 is TGTGCAAGTCGCTTAGGGCCGGGACAATATTACTCTGGGGCCAACGTCCTGACTTTC.

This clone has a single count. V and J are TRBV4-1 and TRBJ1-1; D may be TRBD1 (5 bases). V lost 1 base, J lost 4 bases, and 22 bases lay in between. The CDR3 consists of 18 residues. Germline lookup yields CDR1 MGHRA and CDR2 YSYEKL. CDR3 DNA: TGCGCCAGCAGCCAAGGTGGTGTAGGAGGGGTTGGGGGCACTGAAGCTTTCTTT. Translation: CASSQGGVGGVGGTEAFF.

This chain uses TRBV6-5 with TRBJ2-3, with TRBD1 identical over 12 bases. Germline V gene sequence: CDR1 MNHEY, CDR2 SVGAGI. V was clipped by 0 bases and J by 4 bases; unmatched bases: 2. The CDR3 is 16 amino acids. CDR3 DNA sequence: TGTGCCAGCAGTTACTCCGGGACAGGGGGCGCAGATACGCAGTATTTT. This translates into CASSYSGTGGADTQYF.

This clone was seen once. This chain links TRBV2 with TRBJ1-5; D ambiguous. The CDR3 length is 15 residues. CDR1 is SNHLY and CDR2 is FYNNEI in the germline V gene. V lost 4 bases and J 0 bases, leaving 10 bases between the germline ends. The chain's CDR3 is CASSGYPFSNQPQHF. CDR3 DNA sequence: TGTGCCAGCAGTGGCTACCCATTTAGCAATCAGCCCCAGCATTTT.

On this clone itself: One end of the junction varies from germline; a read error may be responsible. CDR3 DNA: TGTGCTAGCAGCCTCGGCGGCGGGGGGGGAGAGACCCAGTACTTC. Protein product: CASSLGGGGGETQYF. This chain joins TRBV7-7 and TRBJ2-5; 9 positions match TRBD2. CDR1 and CDR2 (germline): SSHAT, FNYEAQ (reference sequence). The CDR3 has 15 residues.

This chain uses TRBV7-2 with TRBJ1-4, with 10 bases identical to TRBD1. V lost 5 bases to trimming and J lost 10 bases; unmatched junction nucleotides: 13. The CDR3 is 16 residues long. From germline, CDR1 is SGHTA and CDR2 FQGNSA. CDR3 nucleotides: TGTGCCAGCAGCCTGACAGGGGGCGGCCTTTGGGGAAAACTGTTTTTT. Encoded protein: CASSLTGGGLWGKLFF.

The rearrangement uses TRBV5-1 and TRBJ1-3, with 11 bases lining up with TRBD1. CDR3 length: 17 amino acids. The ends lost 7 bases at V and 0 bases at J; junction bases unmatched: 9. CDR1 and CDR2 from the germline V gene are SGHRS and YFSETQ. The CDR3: CASAWGTGGSSGNTIYF. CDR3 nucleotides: TGCGCCAGCGCATGGGGGACAGGGGGGTCCTCTGGAAACACCATATATTTT.

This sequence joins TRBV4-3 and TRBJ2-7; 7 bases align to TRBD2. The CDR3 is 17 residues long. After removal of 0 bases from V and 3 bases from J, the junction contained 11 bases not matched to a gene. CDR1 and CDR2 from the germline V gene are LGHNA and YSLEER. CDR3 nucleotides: TGCGCCAGCAGCCAAGATGCGTGGAGACTAGCCAACTACGAGCAGTACTTC. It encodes CASSQDAWRLANYEQYF.

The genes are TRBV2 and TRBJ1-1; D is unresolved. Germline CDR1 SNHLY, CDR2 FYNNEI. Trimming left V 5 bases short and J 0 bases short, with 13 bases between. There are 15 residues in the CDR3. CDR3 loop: CASSRSSPVNTEAFF. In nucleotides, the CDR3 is TGTGCCAGCAGTAGATCTAGTCCGGTGAACACTGAAGCTTTCTTT.

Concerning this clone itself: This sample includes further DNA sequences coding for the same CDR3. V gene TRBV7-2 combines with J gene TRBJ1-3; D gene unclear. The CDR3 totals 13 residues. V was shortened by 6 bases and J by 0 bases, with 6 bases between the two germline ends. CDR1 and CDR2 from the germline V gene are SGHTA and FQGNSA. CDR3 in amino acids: CASSSSSGNTIYF. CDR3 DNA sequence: TGTGCCAGCAGTTCTAGCTCTGGAAACACCATATATTTT. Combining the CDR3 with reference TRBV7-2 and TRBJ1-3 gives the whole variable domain GAGVSQSPSNKVTEKGKDVELRCDPISGHTALYWYRQSLGQGLEFLIYFQGNSAPDKSGLPSDRFSAERTGGSVSTLTIQRTQQEDSAVYLCASSSSSGNTIYFGEGSWLTVV.

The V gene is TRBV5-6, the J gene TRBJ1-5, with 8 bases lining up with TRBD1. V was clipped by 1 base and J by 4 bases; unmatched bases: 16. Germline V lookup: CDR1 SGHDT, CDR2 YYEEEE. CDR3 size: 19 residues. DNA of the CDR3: TGTGCCAGCAGCTTGAAGGGTCGCGGTGCAGGGGGCCCAAATCAGCCCCAGCATTTT. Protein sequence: CASSLKGRGAGGPNQPQHF.

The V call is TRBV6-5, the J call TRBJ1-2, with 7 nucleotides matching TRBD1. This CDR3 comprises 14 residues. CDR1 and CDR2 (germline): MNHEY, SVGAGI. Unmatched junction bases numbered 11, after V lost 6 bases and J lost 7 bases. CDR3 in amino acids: CASSAGGKNVGYTF. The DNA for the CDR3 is TGTGCCAGCAGCGCAGGGGGGAAAAATGTTGGCTACACCTTC.

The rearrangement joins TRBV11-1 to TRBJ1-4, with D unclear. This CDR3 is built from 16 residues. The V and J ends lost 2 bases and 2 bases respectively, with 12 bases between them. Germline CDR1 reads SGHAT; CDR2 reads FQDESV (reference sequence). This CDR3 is CASSLRSAGTNEKLFF. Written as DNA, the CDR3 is TGTGCCAGCAGCTTAAGGTCGGCGGGGACTAATGAAAAACTGTTTTTT.

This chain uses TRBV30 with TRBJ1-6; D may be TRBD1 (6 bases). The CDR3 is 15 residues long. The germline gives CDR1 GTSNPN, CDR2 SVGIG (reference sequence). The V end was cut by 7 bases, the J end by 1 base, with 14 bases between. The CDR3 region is CASRGGGSYNSPLHF. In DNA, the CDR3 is TGTGCCTCCAGGGGTGGGGGATCCTATAATTCACCCCTCCACTTT.

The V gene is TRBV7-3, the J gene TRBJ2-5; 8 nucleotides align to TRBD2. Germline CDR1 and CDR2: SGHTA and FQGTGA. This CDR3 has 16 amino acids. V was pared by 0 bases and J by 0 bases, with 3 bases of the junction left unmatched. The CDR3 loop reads CASSLTSGKNQETQYF. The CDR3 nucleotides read TGTGCCAGCAGCTTAACTAGCGGGAAAAACCAAGAGACCCAGTACTTC.

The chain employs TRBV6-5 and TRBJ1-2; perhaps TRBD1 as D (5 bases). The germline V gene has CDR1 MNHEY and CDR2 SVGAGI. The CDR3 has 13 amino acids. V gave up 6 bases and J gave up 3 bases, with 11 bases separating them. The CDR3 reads CASRTTGYYGYTF. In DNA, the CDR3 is TGTGCCAGCAGGACAACAGGCTACTATGGCTACACCTTC.

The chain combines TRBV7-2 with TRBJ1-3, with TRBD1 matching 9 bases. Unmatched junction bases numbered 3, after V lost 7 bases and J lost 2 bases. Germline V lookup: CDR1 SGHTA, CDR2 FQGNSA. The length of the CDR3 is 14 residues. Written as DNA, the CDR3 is TGTGCCAGCACCGGACAGGGGACTGGAAACACCATATATTTT. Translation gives CASTGQGTGNTIYF.

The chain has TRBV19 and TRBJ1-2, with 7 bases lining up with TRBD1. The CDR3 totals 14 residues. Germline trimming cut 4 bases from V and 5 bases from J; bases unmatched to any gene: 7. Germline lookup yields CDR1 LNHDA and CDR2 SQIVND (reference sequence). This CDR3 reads CASSTRDRAYGYTF. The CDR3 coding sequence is TGTGCCAGTAGTACCCGGGACAGAGCATATGGCTACACCTTC.

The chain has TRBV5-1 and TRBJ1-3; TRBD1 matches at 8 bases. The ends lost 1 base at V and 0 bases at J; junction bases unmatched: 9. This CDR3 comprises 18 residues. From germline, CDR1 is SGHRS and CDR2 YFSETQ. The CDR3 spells CASSLSPGQAVSGNTIYF. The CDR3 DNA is TGCGCCAGCAGCTTGTCCCCGGGACAGGCGGTCTCTGGAAACACCATATATTTT.

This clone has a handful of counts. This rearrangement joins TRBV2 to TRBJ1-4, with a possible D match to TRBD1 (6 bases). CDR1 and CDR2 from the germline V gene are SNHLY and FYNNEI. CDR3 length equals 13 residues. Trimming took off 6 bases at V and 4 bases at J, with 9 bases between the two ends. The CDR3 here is CASRGQLNEKLFF. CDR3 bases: TGTGCCAGCAGGGGACAACTTAATGAAAAACTGTTTTTT.

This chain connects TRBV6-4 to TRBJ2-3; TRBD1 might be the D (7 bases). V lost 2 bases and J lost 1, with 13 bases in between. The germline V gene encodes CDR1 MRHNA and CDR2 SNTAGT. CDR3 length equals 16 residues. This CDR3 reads CASSDTPGGRTDTQYF. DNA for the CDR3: TGTGCCAGCAGTGACACCCCAGGGGGGCGCACAGATACGCAGTATTTT.